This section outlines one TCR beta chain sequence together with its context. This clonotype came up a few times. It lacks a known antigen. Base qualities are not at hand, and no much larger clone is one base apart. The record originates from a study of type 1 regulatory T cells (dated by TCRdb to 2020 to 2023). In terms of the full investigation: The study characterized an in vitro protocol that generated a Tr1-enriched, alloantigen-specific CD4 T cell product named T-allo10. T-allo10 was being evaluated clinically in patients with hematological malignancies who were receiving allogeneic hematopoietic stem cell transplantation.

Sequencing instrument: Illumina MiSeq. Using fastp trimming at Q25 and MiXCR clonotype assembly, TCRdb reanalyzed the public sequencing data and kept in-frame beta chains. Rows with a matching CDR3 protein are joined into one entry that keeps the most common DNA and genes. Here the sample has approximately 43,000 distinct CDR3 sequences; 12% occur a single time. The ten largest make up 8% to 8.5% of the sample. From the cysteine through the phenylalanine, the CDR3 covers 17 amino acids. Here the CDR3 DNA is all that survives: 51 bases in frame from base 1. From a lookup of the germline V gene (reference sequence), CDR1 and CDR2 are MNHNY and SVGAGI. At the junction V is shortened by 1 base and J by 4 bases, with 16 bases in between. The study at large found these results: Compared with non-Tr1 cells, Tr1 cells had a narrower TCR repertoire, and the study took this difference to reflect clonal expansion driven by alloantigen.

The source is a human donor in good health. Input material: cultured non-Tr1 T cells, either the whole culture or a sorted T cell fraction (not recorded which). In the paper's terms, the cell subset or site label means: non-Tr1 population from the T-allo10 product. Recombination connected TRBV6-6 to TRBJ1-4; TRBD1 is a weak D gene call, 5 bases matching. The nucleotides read TGTGCCAGCAGTTACTTCAGGGTAGATTTGGGTAATGAAAAACTGTTTTTT. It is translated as CASSYFRVDLGNEKLFF.